The 10 T cell receptor beta chains below come from one sample, sequenced in a study of neurological immune-mediated disorders. Each CDR3 protein is one row after TCRdb ran MiXCR on the 5' RACE reads. Of roughly 50,000 distinct CDR3 sequences in the sample, 16% were seen once. The specimen was PBMCs. These receptors were taken from a man aged 55 to 70 in good health.

This clonotype is labeled as medium-sized. The rearrangement uses TRBV5-1 and TRBJ2-2; no definite D call. V lost 2 bases, J lost 8 bases, and 10 bases lay in between. There are 13 residues in the CDR3. Germline V lookup: CDR1 SGHRS, CDR2 YFSETQ. The CDR3 nucleotides read TGCGCCAGCAGCTTTCCTTCAACGGGGGAGCTGTTTTTT. Translated: CASSFPSTGELFF.

This clonotype was recorded many times. A read error may account for a junction end that differs from germline. V usage is TRBV27 and J usage is TRBJ2-7; a possible D gene is TRBD1 (6 bases). The germline gives CDR1 MNHEY, CDR2 SMNVEV (reference sequence). This CDR3 is built from 15 residues. The chain's CDR3 is CASSLGGAAAYEQHF. The CDR3 DNA reads as TGTGCCAGCAGTTTAGGGGGCGCGGCAGCCTACGAGCAGCACTTC.

This clonotype occurred many times. V and J are TRBV28 and TRBJ1-6, with 8 positions matching TRBD1. The CDR3 contains 13 residues. With 7 bases clipped from V and 10 bases from J, the junction kept 6 bases outside the gene matches. Germline loops: CDR1 MDHEN, CDR2 SYDVKM. Written as DNA, the CDR3 is TGTGCCAGCACAGGGGGCTACGTCTCACCCCTCCACTTT. It encodes CASTGGYVSPLHF.

This clonotype was observed at least ten times. The chain combines TRBV7-9 with TRBJ2-2; D gene ambiguous. The germline gives CDR1 SEHNR, CDR2 FQNEAQ (reference sequence). The V and J ends lost 5 bases and 4 bases respectively, with 20 bases between them. The CDR3 sequence is 17 residues long. CDR3: CASSPRALPRSTGELFF. Here the CDR3 DNA reads TGTGCCAGCAGCCCCCGGGCCCTTCCAAGGAGCACCGGGGAGCTGTTTTTT.

Regarding this clonotype: One end of the junction varies from germline; a read error may be responsible. V gene TRBV29-1 combines with J gene TRBJ2-3, with D possibly being TRBD2 (5 bases). This CDR3 spans 12 amino acids. Germline lookup yields CDR1 SQVTM and CDR2 ANQGSEA. CDR3: CSVPLVVDTRYF. CDR3 nucleotides: TGCAGCGTGCCACTAGTAGTAGATACGCGGTATTTT.

In its sample, this clonotype was seen many times. V is TRBV12-3 or TRBV12-4 and J is TRBJ2-7, with D uncertain. This CDR3 is 11 amino acids long. V was cut by 6 bases and J by 3 bases, with 6 bases left in between. Here the CDR3 reads CASSFLYEQYF. The DNA of the CDR3 is TGTGCCAGCAGCTTCCTCTACGAGCAGTACTTC.

This clonotype was seen repeatedly, ten times or more. The gene calls are TRBV4-3 and TRBJ2-7, with 8 positions matching TRBD1. This CDR3 region has 16 residues. In germline, CDR1 is LGHNA, CDR2 YSLEER. V lost 4 bases to trimming and J lost 0 bases; unmatched junction nucleotides: 8. CDR3 amino acids: CASSPQAGTGSYEQYF. The CDR3 DNA is TGCGCCAGCAGCCCCCAGGCCGGGACAGGCTCCTACGAGCAGTACTTC.

This clonotype was seen ten or more times. The rearrangement links TRBV7-9 to TRBJ2-7; 10 bases align to TRBD2. Looked up from germline, CDR1 is SEHNR and CDR2 is FQNEAQ (reference sequence). With 11 bases clipped from V and 3 bases from J, the junction kept 4 bases outside the gene matches. This CDR3 spans 12 amino acids. CDR3: CAGEREGYEQYF. The CDR3 coding sequence is TGTGCCGGCGAGCGGGAGGGCTACGAGCAGTACTTC.

At least ten counts were recorded for this clonotype. The chain carries TRBV5-5 and TRBJ1-1, with TRBD1 matching 8 bases. V gave up 2 bases and J gave up 1 base; unmatched junction bases: 1. Germline V gene data show CDR1 as SGHKS and CDR2 as YYEKEE (reference sequence). The CDR3 has 14 residues. CDR3 in amino acids: CASSLQGGNTEAFF. In nucleotides, the CDR3 is TGTGCCAGCAGCTTACAGGGGGGGAACACTGAAGCTTTCTTT.

This chain connects TRBV7-2 to TRBJ2-1, with 8 nucleotides matching TRBD2. The CDR3 consists of 14 residues. Germline loops: CDR1 SGHTA, CDR2 FQGNSA. Trimming at V came to 5 bases and at J to 6 bases, leaving 6 bases not matched to a gene. The CDR3 is CASSIGTRSNEQFF. DNA of the CDR3: TGTGCCAGCAGCATCGGGACTAGGTCCAATGAGCAGTTCTTC.